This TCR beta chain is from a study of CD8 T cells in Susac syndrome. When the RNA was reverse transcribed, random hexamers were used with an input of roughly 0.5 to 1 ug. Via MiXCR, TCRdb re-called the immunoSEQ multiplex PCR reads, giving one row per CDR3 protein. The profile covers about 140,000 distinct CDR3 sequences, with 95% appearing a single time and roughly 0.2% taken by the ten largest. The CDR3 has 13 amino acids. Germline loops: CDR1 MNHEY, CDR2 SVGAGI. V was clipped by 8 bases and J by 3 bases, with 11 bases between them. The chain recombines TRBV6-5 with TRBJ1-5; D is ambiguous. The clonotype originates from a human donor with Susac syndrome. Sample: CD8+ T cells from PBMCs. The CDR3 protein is CASGGENNQPQHF. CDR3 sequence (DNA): TGTGCCAGCGGTGGGGAGAACAATCAGCCCCAGCATTTT.